These 18 T cell receptor beta chains were all obtained from the same sample, sequenced in a study of CD8 T cells in ankylosing spondylitis. TCRdb passed the 5' RACE reads through MiXCR, listing each CDR3 protein once. The sample includes about 250,000 distinct CDR3 sequences, approximately 30% of them seen just once. Sequencing used blood, either unsorted or a sorted T cell fraction (not recorded which). These receptors all come from a male donor with ankylosing spondylitis or in good health (not recorded which).

The V call is TRBV20-1, the J call TRBJ2-3; 13 nucleotides agree with TRBD2. V gave up 6 bases and J gave up 6 bases; unmatched junction bases: 12. Germline-derived CDR1 and CDR2 are DFQATT and SNEGSKA (reference sequence). The CDR3 runs 16 residues. The CDR3 DNA reads as TGCAGTGCCAAACCGGGACTAGCGGGGCCACTGGATACGCAGTATTTT. This sequence encodes CSAKPGLAGPLDTQYF.

The V gene is TRBV12-3 or TRBV12-4, the J gene TRBJ2-1; 9 nucleotides agree with TRBD2. The V and J ends lost 7 bases and 5 bases, in that order; junction bases with no gene match: 12. The CDR3 loop spans 16 amino acids. The CDR3 bases are TGTGCCAGCATTCGGACTAGCGCTAACTGGGACAATGAGCAGTTCTTC. It yields the protein CASIRTSANWDNEQFF.

The chain is built from TRBV6-1 and TRBJ2-6; TRBD1 matches at 9 bases. The CDR3 covers 18 residues. Germline V gives CDR1 MNHNS, CDR2 SASEGT. V shed 5 bases, J shed 0 bases, and the junction held 8 bases outside the gene matches. For the CDR3, the DNA is TGTGCCAGCAGTCGATCCGGGACAGGGAACTCTGGGGCCAACGTCCTGACTTTC. It is translated as CASSRSGTGNSGANVLTF.

This chain uses TRBV18 with TRBJ2-7; no definite D call. The V end lost 0 bases, the J end lost 2 bases, and 11 bases lay between the germline ends. Germline V gene data show CDR1 as KGHSH and CDR2 as LQKENI. The CDR3 loop spans 15 amino acids. CDR3 DNA: TGTGCCAGCTCACCACCGCTGGCAGGACCCTACGAGCAGTACTTC. It codes for CASSPPLAGPYEQYF.

This clonotype was counted between two and nine times. The rearrangement uses TRBV7-8 and TRBJ2-7, with D perhaps matching TRBD2 (7 bases). Trimming removed 5 bases at V and 5 bases at J, with 19 bases between. The CDR3 spans 15 residues. The germline V gene encodes CDR1 SGHVS and CDR2 FQNEAQ. This CDR3 is CASSKGGTYYHEQYF. CDR3 nucleotide sequence: TGTGCCAGCAGCAAGGGGGGGACATACTACCACGAGCAGTACTTC.

The J gene is TRBJ2-5, the V gene TRBV12-3 or TRBV12-4, with 7 bases fitting TRBD1. The CDR3 contains 15 residues. The junction had 7 bases not matched to a gene; V was cut back by 5 bases and J by 1 base. In DNA, the CDR3 is TGTGCCAGCAGTCCCGACAGGGACGTCCAAGAGACCCAGTACTTC. Residues: CASSPDRDVQETQYF.

This clonotype has more than one count but fewer than ten. This sequence joins TRBV29-1 and TRBJ2-4; 10 bases agree with TRBD1. After removal of 7 bases from V and 3 bases from J, the junction contained 18 bases not matched to a gene. Germline V gives CDR1 SQVTM, CDR2 ANQGSEA. The CDR3 is 18 residues long. CDR3 sequence reads: CSANQLTGTGVGKNIQYF. As DNA, the CDR3 is TGCAGCGCAAACCAACTTACCGGGACAGGGGTGGGCAAAAACATTCAGTACTTC.

This chain's CDR3 is CASGFAGSNDEQYF. Here the CDR3 DNA reads TGCGCCAGCGGATTCGCAGGGAGTAATGACGAGCAGTACTTC. This chain joins TRBV5-1 and TRBJ2-7, with D tentatively TRBD1 or TRBD2 (5 bases each). This CDR3 comprises 14 residues. Trimming left V 7 bases short and J 5 bases short, with 19 bases between. Germline-derived CDR1 and CDR2 are SGHRS and YFSETQ.

This clonotype was seen only a few times. This chain connects TRBV20-1 to TRBJ1-2; a possible D gene is TRBD1 (5 bases). Per germline, CDR1 DFQATT and CDR2 SNEGSKA (reference sequence). This CDR3 region has 16 residues. Trimming took 4 bases from V and 4 from J, leaving 22 bases between them. The CDR3 here is CSANLREISSGYGYTF. The DNA of the CDR3 is TGCAGTGCTAACCTCAGGGAGATTTCAAGCGGCTATGGCTACACCTTC.

The CDR3 DNA reads as TGCAGCGACGGACTAGCGGGGGGACCAGATACGCAGTATTTT. This codes for CSDGLAGGPDTQYF. This sequence joins TRBV29-1 and TRBJ2-3, with 14 bases matching TRBD2. The germline V gene encodes CDR1 SQVTM and CDR2 ANQGSEA. The CDR3 contains 14 residues. J was trimmed by 4 bases and V by 7 bases; bases with no gene match: 4.

The chain couples TRBV7-9 to TRBJ2-3, with TRBD2 matching 10 bases. V lost 6 bases and J lost 0; bases outside the gene matches: 3. The CDR3 length is 15 residues. CDR1 is SEHNR, CDR2 FQNEAQ, per germline (reference sequence). CDR3: CASSRAGGSTDTQYF. The CDR3 DNA sequence: TGTGCCAGCAGTCGAGCGGGGGGGAGCACAGATACGCAGTATTTT. The full variable domain, rest sourced from reference TRBV7-9 and TRBJ2-3, is DTGVSQNPRHKITKRGQNVTFRCDPISEHNRLYWYRQTLGQGPEFLTYFQNEAQLEKSRLLSDRFSAERPKGSFSTLEIQRTEQGDSAMYLCASSRAGGSTDTQYFGPGTRLTVL.

This clonotype was observed a handful of times. The rearrangement joins TRBV5-5 to TRBJ2-7, with D possibly matching TRBD1 (6 bases). Trimming took off 4 bases at V and 3 bases at J, with 14 bases between the two ends. This CDR3 is built from 14 residues. The V gene's germline CDR1 is SGHKS and CDR2 YYEKEE (reference sequence). The CDR3 DNA is TGTGCCAGCAGCCCAGCCGGGACATACTACGAGCAGTACTTC. Protein product: CASSPAGTYYEQYF.

The chain couples TRBV20-1 to TRBJ2-1, with D perhaps TRBD2 (5 bases). V dropped 3 bases and J dropped 7 bases, with 16 bases sitting between them. CDR3 length: 14 amino acids. Germline CDR1 and CDR2: DFQATT and SNEGSKA (reference sequence). In nucleotides, the CDR3 is TGCAGTGCTAGCTTCGCTAGCCAAGGGAATGAGCAGTTCTTC. Translating gives CSASFASQGNEQFF.

This clonotype was found a few times. This chain connects TRBV28 to TRBJ2-7; D uncertain. Germline V CDR1 and CDR2: MDHEN, SYDVKM. The CDR3 runs 15 residues. V was trimmed by 6 bases and J by 0 bases, leaving 15 bases between them. CDR3 region: CASRRDRGFSYEQYF. The CDR3 coding sequence is TGTGCCAGCAGGCGCGATCGAGGTTTCTCCTACGAGCAGTACTTC.

This clonotype has only a few counts. The V gene is TRBV20-1, the J gene TRBJ1-2; TRBD1 might be the D (5 bases). V was shortened by 5 bases and J by 8 bases, with 12 bases between the two germline ends. The germline V gene encodes CDR1 DFQATT and CDR2 SNEGSKA (reference sequence). There are 11 residues in the CDR3. CDR3 DNA: TGCAGTGCTGGGACCGAGCCCGGCTACACCTTC. Its translation is CSAGTEPGYTF.

V and J are TRBV27 and TRBJ1-5; 7 nucleotides agree with TRBD1. The CDR3 is 14 residues long. V gave up 2 bases and J gave up 4 bases; unmatched junction bases: 2. The V gene's germline CDR1 is MNHEY and CDR2 SMNVEV (reference sequence). The CDR3 loop is CASSLRGQNQPQHF. CDR3 nucleotide sequence: TGTGCCAGCAGTTTAAGGGGACAGAATCAGCCCCAGCATTTT.

The V call is TRBV6-1, the J call TRBJ2-1; D may be TRBD1 or TRBD2 (6 bases each). This CDR3 is built from 15 residues. The V end was cut by 6 bases, the J end by 6 bases, with 18 bases between. Germline V gene data show CDR1 as MNHNS and CDR2 as SASEGT. CDR3 loop: CASSGGGLRVNEQFF. CDR3 sequence (DNA): TGTGCCAGCAGCGGAGGGGGTTTAAGGGTCAATGAGCAGTTCTTC.

This clonotype was detected a few times. The J gene is TRBJ1-6, the V gene TRBV12-3 or TRBV12-4; tentatively, D is TRBD1 (6 bases). The CDR3 is 14 residues long. Trimming cost V 6 bases and J 9 bases, with 15 bases left between them. This CDR3 reads CASSLQGIGSPLHF. The CDR3 DNA reads as TGTGCCAGCAGCCTACAGGGCATAGGTTCACCCCTCCACTTT.